The 12 T cell receptor beta chains reported below all come from one sample, sequenced in a study of cytomegalovirus exposure and HLA in healthy donors. Vbeta (60) and Jbeta (13) primers were used in the PCR. The table came from immunoSEQ multiplex PCR; TCRdb's copy has only in-frame clones and leaves some out. Seen here are 150,000 to 200,000 clones, around three quarters observed once, and the top ten hold 2.2%. The sample was PBMCs. The receptors were gathered from a man between 50 and 59 years old in good health and CMV-seropositive.

This chain uses TRBV15 with TRBJ2-2; maybe TRBD2 (5 bases). The V gene lost 3 bases and the J gene lost 4 bases, with 9 bases spanning the gap. This CDR3 has 14 residues. Germline V gene data show CDR1 as LNHNV and CDR2 as YYDKDF (reference sequence). CDR3 sequence: CATSRGEITGELFF. As DNA, the CDR3 is TGTGCCACCAGCAGGGGAGAAATCACCGGGGAGCTGTTTTTT.

The chain joins TRBV5-4 to TRBJ1-1; D possibly corresponds to TRBD1 (5 bases). Trimming stripped 3 bases from V and 8 bases from J, with 14 bases between. The CDR3 length is 13 residues. Germline loops: CDR1 SGHNT, CDR2 YYREEE (reference sequence). CDR3: CASSSEQAGEAFF. CDR3 bases: TGTGCCAGCAGCTCCGAACAGGCTGGGGAAGCTTTCTTT.

This chain joins TRBV9 and TRBJ2-2; possibly TRBD2 for D (6 bases). This CDR3 is built from 13 residues. Germline lookup yields CDR1 SGDLS and CDR2 YYNGEE. V was shortened by 7 bases and J by 0 bases, with 7 bases between the two germline ends. The CDR3 spells CASRLANTGELFF. The CDR3 DNA reads TGTGCCAGCCGACTAGCGAACACCGGGGAGCTGTTTTTT.

V is TRBV19 and J is TRBJ2-1, with 8 bases that match TRBD1. Looked up from germline, CDR1 is LNHDA and CDR2 is SQIVND (reference sequence). Germline trimming cut 1 base from V and 8 bases from J; bases unmatched to any gene: 7. The CDR3 is 15 residues long. Here the CDR3 reads CASSIAQGAVDEQFF. CDR3 coding DNA: TGTGCCAGTAGTATAGCCCAGGGGGCCGTGGATGAGCAGTTCTTC.

The CDR3 spells CSVRGQIYEQYF. The CDR3 nucleotides read TGCAGCGTTCGGGGACAGATCTACGAGCAGTACTTC. This chain connects TRBV29-1 to TRBJ2-7, with 7 bases fitting TRBD1. Unmatched junction bases numbered 4, after V lost 5 bases and J lost 3 bases. Germline V gene lookup returns CDR1 SQVTM and CDR2 ANQGSEA. There are 12 residues in the CDR3.

This clone has only a few counts. This chain joins TRBV12-5 and TRBJ2-7; 10 bases are shared with TRBD2. CDR3 length equals 14 residues. CDR1 is LGHNT and CDR2 is FRNRAP in the germline V gene. V lost 6 bases and J lost 4; bases outside the gene matches: 6. CDR3 DNA sequence: TGTGCTAGTGGCGCGAGCGGGGGGGCTTACGAGCAGTACTTC. This gives the protein CASGASGGAYEQYF.

The rearrangement joins TRBV5-1 to TRBJ2-2; TRBD2 aligns across 7 bases. The CDR3 loop spans 17 amino acids. Unmatched junction bases numbered 8, after V lost 1 base and J lost 2 bases. CDR1 is SGHRS and CDR2 is YFSETQ in the germline V gene. In nucleotides, the CDR3 is TGCGCCAGCAGCTTGTTACGGGACTACGTTAACACCGGGGAGCTGTTTTTT. As protein: CASSLLRDYVNTGELFF.

To note about this clone: The junction differs from germline at one of its ends, possibly a read error. The chain is built from TRBV9 and TRBJ1-2, with a possible D match to TRBD1 (5 bases). This CDR3 comprises 15 residues. The germline V gene has CDR1 SGDLS and CDR2 YYNGEE. This CDR3 reads CASSVAALGHYGYSF. The DNA of the CDR3 is TGTGCCAGCAGCGTAGCTGCGCTGGGGCACTATGGCTACTCCTTC.

J is TRBJ2-5 and V is TRBV7-7; 11 positions agree with TRBD2. Losses at the gene ends were 1 base for V and 4 bases for J; bases not matched to a gene: 8. This CDR3 spans 17 amino acids. Germline V gene lookup returns CDR1 SSHAT and CDR2 FNYEAQ (reference sequence). The chain's CDR3 is CASSLGGGLAGGETQYF. The DNA of the CDR3 is TGTGCCAGCAGCTTAGGCGGTGGGCTAGCGGGGGGAGAGACCCAGTACTTC.

The rearrangement uses TRBV27 and TRBJ1-6; 8 bases line up with TRBD1. The CDR3 totals 17 residues. V gave up 5 bases and J gave up 0 bases; unmatched junction bases: 6. Germline lookup yields CDR1 MNHEY and CDR2 SMNVEV (reference sequence). The CDR3 loop reads CASSVTGGSSYNSPLHF. CDR3 nucleotide sequence: TGTGCCAGCAGTGTCACAGGGGGAAGCTCCTATAATTCACCCCTCCACTTT.

This clone has just a few counts. The genes are TRBV11-2 and TRBJ1-5, with 9 nucleotides matching TRBD1. The J segment lost 10 bases and the V segment lost 5 bases, leaving 9 bases of the junction unmatched. Germline lookup yields CDR1 SGHAT and CDR2 FQNNGV. CDR3 size: 14 residues. CDR3 loop: CASSPGTGKGPQHF. The CDR3 bases are TGTGCCAGCAGCCCCGGGACAGGGAAGGGTCCCCAGCATTTT.

The V gene is TRBV6-1, the J gene TRBJ1-5; the match to TRBD1 covers 9 bases. The CDR3 has 15 residues. J was trimmed by 8 bases and V by 3 bases; bases with no gene match: 8. Per germline, CDR1 MNHNS and CDR2 SASEGT. Written as DNA, the CDR3 is TGTGCCAGCAGTGACCTGAGGACAGGGGAAAAGCCCCAGCATTTT. It is translated as CASSDLRTGEKPQHF.